The 30 T cell receptor beta chains below all came from one sample that was sequenced in a study of T-cell reconstitution after alpha-beta-depleted transplantation in children. TCRbeta library construction was performed incorporating unique molecular identifiers. TCRdb re-analysed the PCR reads in MiXCR, keeping a single row per CDR3 protein. The sample lists some 440,000 distinct CDR3 sequences, around 15% occurring once. The sample was PBMCs, mostly from graft donor cells, taken 360 days after TCRalphabeta/CD19-depleted stem cell transplant. The receptors stem from a boy under three years old who had a stem cell transplant for Wiskott-Aldrich syndrome, so the T cells may come from the graft donor.

The V gene is TRBV5-6, the J gene TRBJ2-1, with 7 nucleotides matching TRBD1. V dropped 2 bases and J dropped 6; count of bases not matched to a gene: 5. Per the germline V gene, CDR1 is SGHDT and CDR2 is YYEEEE. CDR3 size: 14 residues. CDR3 loop: CASSFRTGPNEQFF. CDR3 DNA: TGTGCCAGCAGCTTTAGGACAGGCCCCAATGAGCAGTTCTTC.

This clonotype came up a few times. The chain couples TRBV28 to TRBJ2-5, with D perhaps matching TRBD2 (5 bases). This CDR3 region has 13 residues. Germline lookup yields CDR1 MDHEN and CDR2 SYDVKM. Trimming shortened V by 4 bases and J by 3 bases, and 9 bases separated the two germline ends. The chain's CDR3 is CASSSTREETQYF. CDR3 bases: TGTGCCAGCAGTTCAACTAGGGAAGAGACCCAGTACTTC.

In this sample, this clonotype turned up a few times. The J gene is TRBJ2-1, the V gene TRBV13; 7 nucleotides agree with TRBD2. J gave up 10 bases and V 3 bases, and 9 bases lay outside the gene matches. Germline V gene sequence: CDR1 PRHDT, CDR2 FYEKMQ (reference sequence). The CDR3 has 14 residues. The CDR3 sequence: CASSFREVRLEQFF. The DNA of the CDR3 is TGTGCCAGCAGCTTCCGGGAGGTCCGTTTGGAGCAGTTCTTC.

The rearrangement uses TRBV7-9 and TRBJ2-1; TRBD2 matches 8 bases. The CDR3 is 16 amino acids. Germline CDR1 is SEHNR and CDR2 is FQNEAQ (reference sequence). J was trimmed by 6 bases and V by 0 bases; bases with no gene match: 7. The CDR3: CASSLAPGLGFNEQFF. As DNA, the CDR3 is TGTGCCAGCAGCTTAGCCCCGGGACTAGGCTTCAATGAGCAGTTCTTC.

The sample holds a few counts of this clonotype. The CDR3 DNA follows: TGTGCCAGCAGCTTAGGTCCTGCGGGCAATGAGCAGTTCTTC. Protein: CASSLGPAGNEQFF. The genes are TRBV7-9 and TRBJ2-1, with D possibly matching TRBD2 (5 bases). This CDR3 region has 14 residues. The germline V gene encodes CDR1 SEHNR and CDR2 FQNEAQ (reference sequence). V shed 1 base and J shed 6 bases, with 10 bases lying between them.

The rearrangement uses TRBV18 and TRBJ1-1, with 7 positions matching TRBD1. The CDR3 runs to 13 residues. With 6 bases clipped from V and 9 bases from J, the junction kept 10 bases outside the gene matches. Germline V gene data show CDR1 as KGHSH and CDR2 as LQKENI. The CDR3 coding sequence is TGTGCCAGCTCCTCACATCGACAGGGACAAGCTTTCTTT. Translation: CASSSHRQGQAFF. The whole variable domain, remainder taken from reference TRBV18 and TRBJ1-1, is NAGVMQNPRHLVRRRGQEARLRCSPMKGHSHVYWYRQLPEEGLKFMVYLQKENIIDESGMPKERFSAEFPKEGPSILRIQQVVRGDSAAYFCASSSHRQGQAFFGQGTRLTVV.

The rearrangement joins TRBV6-2 or TRBV6-3 to TRBJ2-3, with 7 bases aligning to TRBD2. Germline CDR1 and CDR2: MNHEY and SVGEGT. There are 16 residues in the CDR3. J gave up 3 bases and V 3 bases, and 9 bases lay outside the gene matches. This CDR3 is CASSYDREEVTDTQYF. CDR3 DNA sequence: TGTGCCAGCAGTTATGATCGGGAGGAGGTAACAGATACGCAGTATTTT.

The rearrangement joins TRBV7-7 to TRBJ2-5; 12 bases match TRBD1. V lost 3 bases and J lost 5; bases outside the gene matches: 4. This CDR3 has 15 amino acids. CDR1 and CDR2 from the germline V gene are SSHAT and FNYEAQ (reference sequence). CDR3 sequence reads: CASSFGTGGGETQYF. The CDR3 DNA sequence: TGTGCCAGCAGCTTCGGGACAGGGGGCGGGGAGACCCAGTACTTC.

This clonotype has a handful of counts. This sequence joins TRBV9 and TRBJ2-5; D remains unclear. Trimming removed 4 bases from V and 7 bases from J, with 20 bases in between. This CDR3 comprises 15 residues. CDR1 is SGDLS, CDR2 YYNGEE, per germline. Here the CDR3 DNA reads TGTGCCAGCAGCCTTGACGACCTCCTAGGTGGGACCCAGTACTTC. Translated: CASSLDDLLGGTQYF.

This clonotype has a handful of counts. The chain uses TRBV28 and TRBJ2-5, with D hard to call. Germline lookup yields CDR1 MDHEN and CDR2 SYDVKM. The V and J ends lost 2 bases and 5 bases respectively, with 18 bases between them. The CDR3 loop spans 16 amino acids. This CDR3 reads CASSLPRAALEETQYF. As DNA, the CDR3 is TGTGCCAGCAGTTTACCCCGGGCCGCACTCGAGGAGACCCAGTACTTC.

V is TRBV11-2 and J is TRBJ2-2; 16 bases match TRBD2. Trimming cost V 2 bases and J 6 bases; bases outside gene matches: 12. Looked up from germline, CDR1 is SGHAT and CDR2 is FQNNGV. The CDR3 is 20 amino acids. DNA of the CDR3: TGTGCCAGCAGCTTATACCCGGGACTAGCGGGAGGGCCTCAAGCCGGGGAGCTGTTTTTT. It encodes CASSLYPGLAGGPQAGELFF.

This rearrangement joins TRBV19 to TRBJ2-2, with D unclear. CDR1 and CDR2 from the germline V gene are LNHDA and SQIVND (reference sequence). Trimming pared 1 base from V and 4 bases from J, leaving 10 bases between. The CDR3 extends over 15 amino acids. CDR3 bases: TGTGCCAGTAGTATAGTTTCAGGCTCCACCGGGGAGCTGTTTTTT. This codes for CASSIVSGSTGELFF.

This clonotype was detected a few times. The chain carries TRBV20-1 and TRBJ1-1, with D perhaps matching TRBD1 (5 bases). Germline V gene data show CDR1 as DFQATT and CDR2 as SNEGSKA (reference sequence). The V end lost 1 base, the J end lost 14 bases, and 14 bases lay between the germline ends. The CDR3 totals 11 residues. The CDR3 DNA sequence: TGCAGTGCTAGAGGCAGGGTAAAATCCTTCTTT. Its translation is CSARGRVKSFF.

This clonotype came up a few times. This chain connects TRBV7-2 to TRBJ2-7; TRBD2 might be the D (5 bases). From germline, CDR1 is SGHTA and CDR2 FQGNSA. The CDR3 consists of 16 residues. V was clipped by 5 bases and J by 0 bases, with 17 bases between them. CDR3 DNA sequence: TGTGCCAGCAGCCCTGCTCGGACTGCCAGCTCCTACGAGCAGTACTTC. It codes for CASSPARTASSYEQYF.

This chain links TRBV5-1 with TRBJ2-2, with 8 bases lining up with TRBD1. In germline, CDR1 is SGHRS, CDR2 YFSETQ. Unmatched junction bases numbered 9, after V lost 3 bases and J lost 5 bases. The CDR3 runs 16 residues. The CDR3 sequence: CASSSPGQGKTGELFF. The CDR3 DNA reads as TGCGCCAGCAGCTCCCCAGGACAGGGAAAAACCGGGGAGCTGTTTTTT.

This clonotype was seen a handful of times. The chain is built from TRBV11-2 and TRBJ1-4; 9 bases are shared with TRBD1. Germline V gives CDR1 SGHAT, CDR2 FQNNGV. Trimming took 5 bases from V and 3 from J; bases not matched to a gene: 13. The CDR3 consists of 18 residues. The DNA of the CDR3 is TGTGCCAGCAGCCGAACCGGGACAGGGTTTAGAGCTAATGAAAAACTGTTTTTT. Encoded protein: CASSRTGTGFRANEKLFF. Full variable domain (missing parts from reference TRBV11-2 and TRBJ1-4): EAGVAQSPRYKIIEKRQSVAFWCNPISGHATLYWYQQILGQGPKLLIQFQNNGVVDDSQLPKDRFSAERLKGVDSTLKIQPAKLEDSAVYLCASSRTGTGFRANEKLFFGSGTQLSVL.

This clonotype was seen more than once but under ten times. The chain links TRBV20-1 to TRBJ1-2; D gene unclear. This CDR3 is built from 16 residues. Trimming left V 0 bases short and J 1 base short, with 15 bases between. Germline CDR1 DFQATT, CDR2 SNEGSKA (reference sequence). The CDR3 sequence: CSARDLSGHINYGYTF. CDR3 sequence (DNA): TGCAGTGCTAGAGACCTGTCGGGCCACATTAACTATGGCTACACCTTC.

The chain joins TRBV21-1 to TRBJ1-1; the table's D call of TRBD1 was not tested on the DNA. TRBV21-1 is deemed a pseudogene. This CDR3 is built from 17 residues. CDR3 in DNA: TGTGCCAGCAGCAAAACAACAACGGGGGGGGGGAGAACTGAAGCTTTCTTT. This translates into CASSKTTTGGGRTEAFF.

The chain employs TRBV2 and TRBJ2-2; TRBD1 is a possible D gene (5 bases). The CDR3 consists of 13 residues. V was pared by 10 bases and J by 7 bases, with 16 bases between. Germline V CDR1 and CDR2: SNHLY, FYNNEI. CDR3 bases: TGTGCCACCCTGCAGGGAAGGGTCGGGGAGCTGTTTTTT. It translates to CATLQGRVGELFF.

In this sample, this clonotype turned up once. The V gene is TRBV11-2, the J gene TRBJ2-3; 8 bases map to TRBD2. From germline, CDR1 is SGHAT and CDR2 FQNNGV. This CDR3 has 14 residues. V shed 1 base and J 6 bases; nucleotides not matched to a gene: 3. The chain's CDR3 is CASSLGREEDTQYF. CDR3 bases: TGTGCCAGCAGCTTAGGGCGGGAGGAGGATACGCAGTATTTT.

This clonotype occurred a few times. The V call is TRBV25-1, the J call TRBJ2-7; 7 positions agree with TRBD1. V trimming: 7 bases; J trimming: 2 bases; junction bases outside the gene matches: 5. CDR3 size: 13 residues. Germline CDR1 reads MGHDK; CDR2 reads SYGVNS. The CDR3 protein is CASTGDSPYEQYF. In nucleotides, the CDR3 is TGTGCCAGCACCGGGGACAGCCCCTACGAGCAGTACTTC.

The chain combines TRBV5-5 with TRBJ2-5, with 12 bases that match TRBD2. Germline V CDR1 and CDR2: SGHKS, YYEKEE (reference sequence). This CDR3 is built from 18 residues. After removal of 3 bases from V and 1 base from J, the junction contained 10 bases not matched to a gene. The DNA of the CDR3 is TGTGCCAGCAGCTCCCTAGCGGGGGGGGGAGGATTCCAAGAGACCCAGTACTTC. It translates to CASSSLAGGGGFQETQYF.

The V gene is TRBV30, the J gene TRBJ2-1; D unresolved. Germline V gives CDR1 GTSNPN, CDR2 SVGIG (reference sequence). There are 14 residues in the CDR3. V dropped 1 base and J dropped 5 bases, with 12 bases sitting between them. The CDR3: CAWSEVSFDNEQFF. Written as DNA, the CDR3 is TGTGCCTGGAGTGAAGTTAGCTTCGACAATGAGCAGTTCTTC.

The chain has TRBV20-1 and TRBJ1-2; D is perhaps TRBD1 (5 bases). Trimming pared 1 base from V and 4 bases from J, leaving 10 bases between. The CDR3 covers 13 residues. CDR1 is DFQATT and CDR2 is SNEGSKA in the germline V gene (reference sequence). CDR3 loop: CSARGQGGYGYTF. CDR3 bases: TGCAGTGCTAGAGGCCAGGGTGGCTATGGCTACACCTTC.

This clonotype was seen more than once but under ten times. The V gene is TRBV20-1, the J gene TRBJ2-5, with D unclear. V gave up 1 base and J gave up 2 bases, with 11 bases separating them. This CDR3 contains 14 residues. The germline CDR1 and CDR2 sequences are DFQATT and SNEGSKA (reference sequence). Here the CDR3 DNA reads TGCAGTGCTAGAGCTGGACCCGGACAAGAGACCCAGTACTTC. Translated: CSARAGPGQETQYF.

The chain couples TRBV6-1 to TRBJ2-7, with 8 bases fitting TRBD2. J lost 0 bases, V lost 3 bases, and 4 bases had no gene match. The CDR3 extends over 15 amino acids. Looked up from germline, CDR1 is MNHNS and CDR2 is SASEGT. The CDR3 loop is CASSERAGGSYEQYF. CDR3 coding DNA: TGTGCCAGCAGTGAGCGTGCGGGAGGCTCCTACGAGCAGTACTTC.

This clonotype was observed a handful of times. The V call is TRBV9, the J call TRBJ2-1; 7 bases fit TRBD2. This CDR3 is 15 amino acids long. After removal of 4 bases from V and 0 bases from J, the junction contained 4 bases not matched to a gene. From germline, CDR1 is SGDLS and CDR2 YYNGEE. The CDR3 DNA follows: TGTGCCAGCAGCAGGAGCGGGACCTCCTACAATGAGCAGTTCTTC. As protein: CASSRSGTSYNEQFF.

This clonotype was seen more than once but under ten times. V gene TRBV4-1 combines with J gene TRBJ1-1; perhaps TRBD1 as D (5 bases). This CDR3 has 14 amino acids. V shed 0 bases and J shed 4 bases, with 9 bases lying between them. CDR1 is MGHRA and CDR2 is YSYEKL in the germline V gene. The CDR3 DNA reads as TGCGCCAGCAGCCAAGATCAGGGAGTCACTGAAGCTTTCTTT. Its protein is CASSQDQGVTEAFF.

V is TRBV4-3 and J is TRBJ2-2, with no clear D. The ends were cut back, 0 bases at V and 6 bases at J, with 8 bases in the middle. Germline V gene sequence: CDR1 LGHNA, CDR2 YSLEER. The CDR3 spans 14 residues. DNA of the CDR3: TGCGCCAGCAGCCAAGATCCCGTCCCCGGGGAGCTGTTTTTT. It specifies CASSQDPVPGELFF.

The V and J genes are TRBV27 and TRBJ2-7; D is undetermined. The V end lost 1 base, the J end lost 3 bases, and 7 bases lay between the germline ends. The CDR3 covers 13 residues. Germline CDR1 and CDR2: MNHEY and SMNVEV (reference sequence). The CDR3 region is CASSLYAHYEQYF. The CDR3 DNA reads as TGTGCCAGCAGTTTATATGCCCACTACGAGCAGTACTTC.